The present entry profiles one T cell receptor beta chain with its context. TCRdb's copy holds only in-frame clones and misses some; the assay was immunoSEQ multiplex PCR. The sample lists about 350,000 clones, 88% occurring once. Germline assignment: CDR1 MDHEN and CDR2 SYDVKM. The CDR3 sequence is 17 residues long. Trimming removed 5 bases from V and 0 bases from J, with 19 bases in between. This entry comes from a study of Ad26.COV2.S vaccination and SARS-CoV-2 variants. Study as a whole: Among those in the COV1001 Ad26.COV2.S trial arm was the donor.

Treatment denoted: some 20 received Ad26.COV2.S at low or high dose, single or two shots; a few received placebo; per-sample allocation not given. Sample collection was performed on day 63 after the first vaccine or placebo injection. The TCR sequence derives from a person aged 18 to 65 who received the Ad26.COV2.S COVID-19 vaccine or a placebo. The chain combines TRBV28 with TRBJ2-5, with D possibly called TRBD1 or TRBD2 (5 bases each). The sample consisted of peripheral blood, taken in a trial of Ad26.COV2.S vaccine versus placebo. CDR3 amino acids: CASSTGPLSRYQETQYF. DNA of the CDR3: TGTGCCAGCAGTACGGGACCGCTGTCGAGGTACCAAGAGACCCAGTACTTC.